The clone carrying this TCR beta chain was seen many times. Its antigen remains unidentified. These data come from a study of prognosis after radiotherapy for stage I lung cancer. In the study overall: Medically, all non-small cell lung cancer patients were deemed inoperable. Study-level findings and limits: Gene usage, both TRBV and TRBJ, reportedly differed between patients with metastases and patients without them.

Two-round multiplex PCR on genomic DNA was the method by which TCR beta CDR3 was amplified. The first round of PCR was done with primers that matched each TRBV and TRBJ gene. TCRdb fed the multiplex PCR reads into MiXCR, producing one record per CDR3 protein. This table holds approximately 22,000 distinct CDR3 sequences, approximately 43% found once. The germline gives CDR1 LNHNV, CDR2 YYDKDF (reference sequence). The V end was cut by 3 bases, the J end by 5 bases, with 16 bases between. There are 16 residues in the CDR3. Peripheral blood was collected in volumes of 5.5 to 7.5 milliliters at each of two time points.

V usage is TRBV15 and J usage is TRBJ1-4; a possible D gene is TRBD1 (6 bases). This receptor was obtained from a donor over 45 with non-small cell lung cancer. Sequencing was performed on PBMCs, taken before or after stereotactic body radiation therapy (not recorded which). The CDR3 region has the DNA TGTGCCACCAGCAGCCCCCTCAGGGGTTGGAATGAAAAACTGTTTTTT. This encodes CATSSPLRGWNEKLFF.